The source of this T cell receptor (beta chain) is a study of T cell changes during pregnancy in multiple sclerosis. Profiling relied on immunoSEQ multiplex PCR, and the TCRdb table lists in-frame clones only, not all of them. This table holds roughly 80,000 clones, 90% to 95% found once. CDR1 is MGHRA, CDR2 YSYEKL, per germline. This CDR3 comprises 15 residues. J gave up 4 bases and V 1 base, and 4 bases lay outside the gene matches. The receptor was derived from a female donor with multiple sclerosis, enrolled in a pregnancy study. The rearrangement joins TRBV4-1 to TRBJ1-5; 7 bases fit TRBD1. Sequenced material: peripheral blood, taken in the second trimester of pregnancy. CDR3 sequence: CASSQGDRVNQPQHF. As DNA, the CDR3 is TGCGCCAGCAGCCAAGGTGACAGGGTAAATCAGCCCCAGCATTTT.